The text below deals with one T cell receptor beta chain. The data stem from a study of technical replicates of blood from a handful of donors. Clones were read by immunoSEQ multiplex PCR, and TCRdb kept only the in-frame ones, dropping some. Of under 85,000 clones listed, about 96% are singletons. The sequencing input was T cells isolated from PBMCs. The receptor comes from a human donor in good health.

In DNA form, the CDR3 reads TGTGCCAGCAGCTTGGGACTAGAGAGTGAAAAACTGTTTTTT. This translates into CASSLGLESEKLFF. The rearrangement joins TRBV11-2 to TRBJ1-4; D is possibly TRBD1 (5 bases). This CDR3 has 14 residues. Germline assignment: CDR1 SGHAT and CDR2 FQNNGV. V was trimmed by 3 bases and J by 7 bases, leaving 12 bases between them.